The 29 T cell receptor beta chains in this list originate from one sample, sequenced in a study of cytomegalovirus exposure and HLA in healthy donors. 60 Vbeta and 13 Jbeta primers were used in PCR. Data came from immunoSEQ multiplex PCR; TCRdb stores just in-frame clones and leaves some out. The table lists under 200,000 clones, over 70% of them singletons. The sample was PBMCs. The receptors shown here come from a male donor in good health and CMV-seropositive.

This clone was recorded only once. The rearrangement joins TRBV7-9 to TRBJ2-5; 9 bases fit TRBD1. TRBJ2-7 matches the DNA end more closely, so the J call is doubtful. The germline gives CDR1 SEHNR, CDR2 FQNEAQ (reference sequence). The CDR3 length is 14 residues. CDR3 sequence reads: CASSLGTGVDEQYF. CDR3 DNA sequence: TGTGCCAGCAGCTTAGGGACAGGGGTCGACGAGCAGTACTTC.

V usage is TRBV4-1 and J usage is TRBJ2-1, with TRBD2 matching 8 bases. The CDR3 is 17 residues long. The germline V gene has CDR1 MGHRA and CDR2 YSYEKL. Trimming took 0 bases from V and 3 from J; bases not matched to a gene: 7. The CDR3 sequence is CASSQDPGGAIYNEQFF. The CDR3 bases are TGCGCCAGCAGCCAAGATCCCGGGGGGGCCATCTACAATGAGCAGTTCTTC.

The CDR3 reads CASSLVPGGVSYEQYF. Written as DNA, the CDR3 is TGCGCCAGCAGCTTGGTTCCAGGGGGCGTCTCCTACGAGCAGTACTTC. The chain is built from TRBV5-1 and TRBJ2-7, with TRBD1 matching 8 bases. The J segment lost 0 bases and the V segment lost 0 bases, leaving 5 bases of the junction unmatched. CDR1 is SGHRS, CDR2 YFSETQ, per germline. The CDR3 is made up of 16 amino acids.

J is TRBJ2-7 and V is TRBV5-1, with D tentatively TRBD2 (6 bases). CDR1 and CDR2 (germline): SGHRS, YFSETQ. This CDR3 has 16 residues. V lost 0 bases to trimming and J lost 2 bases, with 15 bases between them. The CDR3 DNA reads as TGCGCCAGCAGCTTGGGGTCGGGGGATCCAGCCTACGAGCAGTACTTC. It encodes CASSLGSGDPAYEQYF.

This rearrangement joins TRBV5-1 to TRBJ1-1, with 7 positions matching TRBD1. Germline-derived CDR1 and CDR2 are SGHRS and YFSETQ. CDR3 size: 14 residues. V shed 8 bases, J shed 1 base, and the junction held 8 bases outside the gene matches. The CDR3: CASRRGLGNTEAFF. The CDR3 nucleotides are TGCGCCAGTCGCAGGGGGTTAGGGAACACTGAAGCTTTCTTT.

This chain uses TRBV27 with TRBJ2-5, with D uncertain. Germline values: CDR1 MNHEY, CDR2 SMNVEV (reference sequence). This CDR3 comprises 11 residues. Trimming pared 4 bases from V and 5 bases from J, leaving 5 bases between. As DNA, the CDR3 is TGTGCCAGCAGTTCCCATGAGACCCAGTACTTC. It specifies CASSSHETQYF.

CDR3 bases: TGTGCCAGCAGCTTATTGGAACCCACTAAATGGAATGAGCAGTTCTTC. Its translation: CASSLLEPTKWNEQFF. The chain combines TRBV7-8 with TRBJ2-1; D gene uncertain. From germline, CDR1 is SGHVS and CDR2 FQNEAQ. V was cut by 2 bases and J by 7 bases, with 18 bases left in between. The CDR3 has 16 amino acids.

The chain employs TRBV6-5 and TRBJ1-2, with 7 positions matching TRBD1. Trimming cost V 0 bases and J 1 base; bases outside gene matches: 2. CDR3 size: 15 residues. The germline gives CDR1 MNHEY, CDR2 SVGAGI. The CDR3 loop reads CASSYSGQINYGYTF. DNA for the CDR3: TGTGCCAGCAGTTACTCGGGACAGATTAACTATGGCTACACCTTC.

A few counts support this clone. The CDR3 bases are TGTGCCAGCAGCTTAACCGCGGGGGGGCCGGATGAGCAGTTCTTC. This codes for CASSLTAGGPDEQFF. The chain has TRBV7-9 and TRBJ2-1; 9 nucleotides agree with TRBD2. The CDR3 consists of 15 residues. V was pared by 2 bases and J by 8 bases, with 7 bases of the junction left unmatched. Looked up from germline, CDR1 is SEHNR and CDR2 is FQNEAQ (reference sequence).

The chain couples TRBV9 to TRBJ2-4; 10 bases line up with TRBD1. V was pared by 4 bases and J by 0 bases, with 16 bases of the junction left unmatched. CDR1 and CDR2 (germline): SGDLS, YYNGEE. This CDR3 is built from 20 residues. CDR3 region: CASSFRQGADLFLAKNIQYF. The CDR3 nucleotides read TGTGCCAGCAGCTTCAGACAGGGGGCCGATCTATTCTTAGCCAAAAACATTCAGTACTTC.

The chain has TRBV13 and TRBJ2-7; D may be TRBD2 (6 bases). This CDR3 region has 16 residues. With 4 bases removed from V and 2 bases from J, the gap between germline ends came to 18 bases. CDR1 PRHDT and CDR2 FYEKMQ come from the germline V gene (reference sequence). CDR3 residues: CASSSSLEGRPYEQYF. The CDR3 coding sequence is TGTGCCAGCAGCTCTAGCCTGGAGGGGCGACCCTACGAGCAGTACTTC.

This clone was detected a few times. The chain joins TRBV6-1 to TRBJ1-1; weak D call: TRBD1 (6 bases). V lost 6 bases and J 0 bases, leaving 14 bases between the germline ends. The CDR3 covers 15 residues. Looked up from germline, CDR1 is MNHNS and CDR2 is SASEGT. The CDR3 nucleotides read TGTGCCAGCAGAACCCTGACAGGACTGAACACTGAAGCTTTCTTT. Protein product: CASRTLTGLNTEAFF.

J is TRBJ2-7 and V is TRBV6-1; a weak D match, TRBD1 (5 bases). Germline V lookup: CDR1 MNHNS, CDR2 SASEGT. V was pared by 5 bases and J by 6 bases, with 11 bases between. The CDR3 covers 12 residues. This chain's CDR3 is CASSSDRGEQYF. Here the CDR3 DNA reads TGTGCCAGCAGTTCAGACAGAGGCGAGCAGTACTTC.

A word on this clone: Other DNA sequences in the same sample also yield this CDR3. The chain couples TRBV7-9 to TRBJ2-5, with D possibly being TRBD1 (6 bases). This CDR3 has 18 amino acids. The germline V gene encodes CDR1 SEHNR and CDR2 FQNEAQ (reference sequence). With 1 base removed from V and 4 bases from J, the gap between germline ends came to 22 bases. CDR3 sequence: CASSLVTSGTLGVETQYF. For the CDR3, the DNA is TGTGCCAGCAGCTTAGTGACGTCGGGGACATTAGGGGTAGAGACCCAGTACTTC.

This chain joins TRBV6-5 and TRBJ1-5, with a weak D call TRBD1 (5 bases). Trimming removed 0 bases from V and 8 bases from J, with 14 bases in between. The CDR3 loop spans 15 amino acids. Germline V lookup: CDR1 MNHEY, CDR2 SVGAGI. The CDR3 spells CASSYSMQGREPQHF. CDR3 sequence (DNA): TGTGCCAGCAGTTACTCGATGCAGGGAAGGGAGCCCCAGCATTTT.

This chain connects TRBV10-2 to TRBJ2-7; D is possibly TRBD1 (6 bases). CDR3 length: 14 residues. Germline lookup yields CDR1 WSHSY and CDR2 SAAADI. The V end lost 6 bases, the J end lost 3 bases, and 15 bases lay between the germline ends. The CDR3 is CASREKQGYYEQYF. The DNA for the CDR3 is TGCGCCAGCAGGGAAAAACAGGGCTACTACGAGCAGTACTTC.

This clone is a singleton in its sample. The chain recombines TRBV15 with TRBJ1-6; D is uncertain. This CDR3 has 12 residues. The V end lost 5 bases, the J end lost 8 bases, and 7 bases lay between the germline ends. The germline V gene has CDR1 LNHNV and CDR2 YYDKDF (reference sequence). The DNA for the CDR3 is TGTGCCACCAGCCCAGACTATTCACCCCTCCACTTT. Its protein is CATSPDYSPLHF.

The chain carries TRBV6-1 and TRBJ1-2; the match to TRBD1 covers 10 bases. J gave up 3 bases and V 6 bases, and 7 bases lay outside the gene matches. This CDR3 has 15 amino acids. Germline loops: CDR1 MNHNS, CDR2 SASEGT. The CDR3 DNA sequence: TGTGCCAGCAGAAGTGCCGGGACAGGGGACTATGGCTACACCTTC. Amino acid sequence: CASRSAGTGDYGYTF.

The CDR3 loop reads CAISERTDSYEQYF. The CDR3 coding sequence is TGTGCCATCAGTGAAAGGACAGACTCCTACGAGCAGTACTTC. V and J are TRBV10-3 and TRBJ2-7, with a weak D call TRBD1 (6 bases). Germline lookup yields CDR1 ENHRY and CDR2 SYGVKD. The CDR3 length is 14 residues. The V and J ends lost 3 bases and 0 bases respectively, with 9 bases between them.

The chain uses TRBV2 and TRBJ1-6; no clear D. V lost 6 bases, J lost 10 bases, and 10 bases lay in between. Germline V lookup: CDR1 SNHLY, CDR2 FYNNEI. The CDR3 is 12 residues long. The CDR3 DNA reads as TGTGCCAGCAGGCGGGCTGTGTCACCCCTCCACTTT. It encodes CASRRAVSPLHF.

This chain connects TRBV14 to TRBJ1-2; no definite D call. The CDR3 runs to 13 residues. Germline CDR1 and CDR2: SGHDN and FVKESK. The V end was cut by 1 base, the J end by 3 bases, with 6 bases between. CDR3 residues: CASSQVTDYGYTF. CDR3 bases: TGTGCCAGCAGCCAAGTCACGGACTATGGCTACACCTTC. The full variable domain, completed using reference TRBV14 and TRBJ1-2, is EAGVTQFPSHSVIEKGQTVTLRCDPISGHDNLYWYRRVMGKEIKFLLHFVKESKQDESGMPNNRFLAERTGGTYSTLKVQPAELEDSGVYFCASSQVTDYGYTFGSGTRLTVV.

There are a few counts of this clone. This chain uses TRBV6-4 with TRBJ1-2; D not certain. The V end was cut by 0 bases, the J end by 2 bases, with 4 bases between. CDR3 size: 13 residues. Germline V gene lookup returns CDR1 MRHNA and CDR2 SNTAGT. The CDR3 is CASSDSTNYGYTF. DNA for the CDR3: TGTGCCAGCAGTGACTCGACAAACTATGGCTACACCTTC.

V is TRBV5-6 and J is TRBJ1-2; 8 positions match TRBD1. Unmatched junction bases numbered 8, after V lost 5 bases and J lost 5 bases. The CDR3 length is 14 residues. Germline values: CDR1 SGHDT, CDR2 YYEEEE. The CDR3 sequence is CASRPRTGLYGYTF. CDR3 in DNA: TGTGCCAGCAGACCCCGGACAGGGTTATATGGCTACACCTTC.

CDR3 residues: CASRAGGVETQYF. The CDR3 coding sequence is TGCGCCAGCCGAGCGGGGGGGGTGGAGACCCAGTACTTC. The rearrangement uses TRBV10-2 and TRBJ2-5; 10 bases line up with TRBD2. The germline gives CDR1 WSHSY, CDR2 SAAADI. The CDR3 spans 13 residues. Unmatched junction bases numbered 5, after V lost 8 bases and J lost 5 bases.

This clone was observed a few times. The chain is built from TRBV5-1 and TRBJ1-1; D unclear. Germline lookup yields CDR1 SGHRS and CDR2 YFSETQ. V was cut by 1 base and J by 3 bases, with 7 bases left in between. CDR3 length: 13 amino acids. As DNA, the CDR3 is TGCGCCAGCAGCTTGCATCAGGACACTGAAGCTTTCTTT. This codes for CASSLHQDTEAFF.

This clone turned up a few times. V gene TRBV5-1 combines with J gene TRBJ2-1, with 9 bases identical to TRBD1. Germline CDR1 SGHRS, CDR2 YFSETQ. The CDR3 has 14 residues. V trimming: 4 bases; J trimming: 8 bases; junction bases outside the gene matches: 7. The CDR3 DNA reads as TGCGCCAGCAGCCTGGGACAGGGTATCGATGAGCAGTTCTTC. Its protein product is CASSLGQGIDEQFF.

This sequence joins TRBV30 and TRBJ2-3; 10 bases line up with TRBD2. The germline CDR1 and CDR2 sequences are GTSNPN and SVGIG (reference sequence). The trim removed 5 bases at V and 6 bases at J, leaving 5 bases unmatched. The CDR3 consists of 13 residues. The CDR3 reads CAWLAGGPDTQYF. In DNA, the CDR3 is TGTGCCTGGTTAGCGGGGGGCCCGGATACGCAGTATTTT.

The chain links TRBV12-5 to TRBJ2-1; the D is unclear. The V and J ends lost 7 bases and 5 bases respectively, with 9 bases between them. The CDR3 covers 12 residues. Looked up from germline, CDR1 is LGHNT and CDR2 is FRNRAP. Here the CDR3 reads CASARDHNEQFF. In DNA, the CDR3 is TGTGCTAGTGCTCGAGATCACAATGAGCAGTTCTTC.

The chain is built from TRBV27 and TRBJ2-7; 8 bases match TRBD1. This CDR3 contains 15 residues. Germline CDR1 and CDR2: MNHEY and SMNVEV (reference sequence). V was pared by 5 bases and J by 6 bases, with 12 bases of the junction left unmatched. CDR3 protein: CASSPFGQGVGEQYF. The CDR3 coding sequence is TGTGCCAGCAGTCCCTTTGGACAGGGCGTGGGCGAGCAGTACTTC.